The 2 T cell receptor beta chains given below trace back to one sample, sequenced in a study of blood T cell repertoires in COVID-19. Method: immunoSEQ multiplex PCR; TCRdb's copy keeps in-frame clones and lacks some. The sample has some 59,000 clones; around 80% are singletons. The sequenced material came from peripheral blood. Receptors were obtained from a man aged 25 to 45 with COVID-19, enrolled during active disease.

The rearrangement links TRBV14 to TRBJ1-1; possible D gene TRBD1, 5 bases. The CDR3 covers 14 residues. V shed 1 base and J shed 3 bases, with 9 bases lying between them. From germline, CDR1 is SGHDN and CDR2 FVKESK. Here the CDR3 reads CASSQGGWDTEAFF. Here the CDR3 DNA reads TGTGCCAGCAGCCAAGGGGGCTGGGACACTGAAGCTTTCTTT.

This chain links TRBV19 with TRBJ1-2; D is unresolved. V lost 0 bases, J lost 4 bases, and 6 bases lay in between. The CDR3 covers 13 residues. Germline values: CDR1 LNHDA, CDR2 SQIVND (reference sequence). CDR3: CASSIDYLYGYTF. In nucleotides, the CDR3 is TGTGCCAGTAGTATAGACTACCTCTATGGCTACACCTTC.